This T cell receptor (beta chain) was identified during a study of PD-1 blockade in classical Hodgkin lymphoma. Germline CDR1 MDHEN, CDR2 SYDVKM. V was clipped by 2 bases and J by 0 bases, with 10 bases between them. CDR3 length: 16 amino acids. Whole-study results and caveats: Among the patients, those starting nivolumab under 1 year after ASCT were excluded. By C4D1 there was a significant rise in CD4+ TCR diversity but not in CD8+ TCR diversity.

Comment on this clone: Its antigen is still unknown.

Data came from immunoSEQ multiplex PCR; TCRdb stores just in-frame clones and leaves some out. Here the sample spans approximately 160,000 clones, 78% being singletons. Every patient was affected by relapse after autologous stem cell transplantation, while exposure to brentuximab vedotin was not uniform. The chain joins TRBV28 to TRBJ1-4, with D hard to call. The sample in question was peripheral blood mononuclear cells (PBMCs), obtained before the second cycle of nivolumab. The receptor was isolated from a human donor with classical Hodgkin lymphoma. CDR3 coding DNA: TGTGCCAGCAGTTTAGGGTCCGCAGCAACTAATGAAAAACTGTTTTTT. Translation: CASSLGSAATNEKLFF. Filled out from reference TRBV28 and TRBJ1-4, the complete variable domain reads DVKVTQSSRYLVKRTGEKVFLECVQDMDHENMFWYRQDPGLGLRLIYFSYDVKMKEKGDIPEGYSVSREKKERFSLILESASTNQTSMYLCASSLGSAATNEKLFFGSGTQLSVL.